A single sample gave rise to the 10 T cell receptor beta chains below, sequenced in a study of blood T cell repertoires in COVID-19. The data were produced by immunoSEQ multiplex PCR, yet TCRdb's version contains in-frame clones alone and is incomplete. The sample lists approximately 120,000 clones, about 94% occurring once. What was sequenced was peripheral blood. The receptors here all came from a man aged 50 or older with COVID-19, enrolled during active disease.

The chain carries TRBV19 and TRBJ2-2; TRBD2 aligns across 12 bases. V dropped 4 bases and J dropped 4; count of bases not matched to a gene: 7. From germline, CDR1 is LNHDA and CDR2 SQIVND (reference sequence). This CDR3 spans 17 amino acids. CDR3 sequence (DNA): TGTGCCAGTAGTAATCCTAGCGGGAGGGCTTTCACCGGGGAGCTGTTTTTT. It codes for CASSNPSGRAFTGELFF.

J is TRBJ2-5 and V is TRBV7-7, with TRBD1 as a possible D gene (6 bases). The V gene's germline CDR1 is SSHAT and CDR2 FNYEAQ (reference sequence). The CDR3 runs 15 residues. V was trimmed by 1 base and J by 1 base, leaving 10 bases between them. In nucleotides, the CDR3 is TGTGCCAGCAGCTTAGGTGACAGGAGCCAAGAGACCCAGTACTTC. Translated: CASSLGDRSQETQYF.

This chain links TRBV5-4 with TRBJ1-1; 9 bases match TRBD1. The CDR3 is 14 amino acids. The V gene end was trimmed by 4 bases and the J gene end by 5 bases; junction bases not matched to a gene: 6. The germline V gene has CDR1 SGHNT and CDR2 YYREEE (reference sequence). Here the CDR3 DNA reads TGTGCCAGCAGCGTTGGACAGGGGTGGACTGAAGCTTTCTTT. Translating gives CASSVGQGWTEAFF.

The chain combines TRBV5-1 with TRBJ2-2, with 14 bases lining up with TRBD2. V gave up 3 bases and J gave up 5 bases; unmatched junction bases: 6. CDR3 length: 17 amino acids. Germline values: CDR1 SGHRS, CDR2 YFSETQ. The CDR3 DNA reads as TGCGCCAGCAGCTCTGGACTAGCGGGAGGTGGTACCGGGGAGCTGTTTTTT. Translated, it gives CASSSGLAGGGTGELFF.

Details on this clone: This same CDR3 is encoded by further DNA sequences in the sample. The gene calls are TRBV9 and TRBJ2-7, with D possibly TRBD1 on 5 matching bases. The CDR3 spans 15 residues. CDR1 is SGDLS and CDR2 is YYNGEE in the germline V gene. Trimming took off 2 bases at V and 3 bases at J, with 15 bases between the two ends. CDR3 residues: CASSVGTGPNYEQYF. Written as DNA, the CDR3 is TGTGCCAGCAGCGTCGGAACAGGCCCAAACTACGAGCAGTACTTC.

This sequence joins TRBV4-2 and TRBJ1-5; D is uncertain. Germline CDR1 and CDR2: LGHNA and YNFKEQ. V dropped 1 base and J dropped 1 base, with 11 bases sitting between them. The CDR3 runs 16 residues. The chain's CDR3 is CASSQVSSGSNQPQHF. The CDR3 DNA reads TGTGCCAGCAGCCAAGTTTCTTCGGGGAGCAATCAGCCCCAGCATTTT.

This rearrangement joins TRBV7-8 to TRBJ2-1; 9 nucleotides align to TRBD1. Germline values: CDR1 SGHVS, CDR2 FQNEAQ. J lost 3 bases, V lost 5 bases, and 5 bases had no gene match. The CDR3 has 15 residues. This chain's CDR3 is CASSQGQGGYNEQFF. CDR3 coding DNA: TGTGCCAGCAGCCAGGGACAGGGAGGCTACAATGAGCAGTTCTTC. Full variable domain (missing parts from reference TRBV7-8 and TRBJ2-1): GAGVSQSPRYKVAKRGQDVALRCDPISGHVSLFWYQQALGQGPEFLTYFQNEAQLDKSGLPSDRFFAERPEGSVSTLKIQRTQQEDSAVYLCASSQGQGGYNEQFFGPGTRLTVL.

The chain recombines TRBV19 with TRBJ1-6; 11 nucleotides line up with TRBD1. In germline, CDR1 is LNHDA, CDR2 SQIVND (reference sequence). The CDR3 runs 15 residues. V was clipped by 4 bases and J by 10 bases; unmatched bases: 6. The CDR3 loop reads CASSTPGTGGSPLHF. As DNA, the CDR3 is TGTGCCAGTAGTACTCCCGGGACAGGGGGATCACCCCTCCACTTT.

The V gene is TRBV9, the J gene TRBJ2-1; 10 bases are a match to TRBD1. V lost 3 bases, J lost 0 bases, and 0 bases stayed unmatched. The V gene's germline CDR1 is SGDLS and CDR2 YYNGEE. This CDR3 region has 15 residues. The CDR3 region has the DNA TGTGCCAGCAGCGGGACAGGGGGCTCCTACAATGAGCAGTTCTTC. Amino acid sequence: CASSGTGGSYNEQFF.

This chain uses TRBV7-2 with TRBJ2-3; D not resolved. The V gene lost 2 bases and the J gene lost 4 bases, with 10 bases spanning the gap. This CDR3 has 14 amino acids. Germline V gene sequence: CDR1 SGHTA, CDR2 FQGNSA. The CDR3 sequence: CASSLNVRADTQYF. CDR3 DNA sequence: TGTGCCAGCAGCTTAAATGTGAGAGCAGATACGCAGTATTTT.